This entry concerns a single TCR beta chain. The antigen remains unidentified. The TCR beta cDNA libraries carried unique molecular identifiers. TCRdb reanalysed the PCR reads using MiXCR and keeps one entry per CDR3 protein. Of approximately 570,000 distinct CDR3 sequences listed, around 47% were seen once; the top ten hold 1.5% to 2%. V shed 6 bases and J shed 6 bases, with 9 bases lying between them. The CDR3 totals 12 residues. The sample comes from a study of post-analysis software for immune sequencing data. General observations from the study: TRBV5-6, TRBV5-1 and TRBV20-1 belonged to a set of roughly five TRBV segments that were more frequent in patients than controls.

The sequenced sample was blood. The receptor comes from a girl aged 5-17 years with multiple sclerosis. The genes are TRBV12-3 or TRBV12-4 and TRBJ2-1, with D possibly matching TRBD2 (5 bases). Here the CDR3 reads CASRFEGNEQFF. CDR3 bases: TGTGCCAGCAGGTTCGAGGGCAATGAGCAGTTCTTC.